The entry below gives a single T cell receptor (beta chain) sequence along with its context. The antigen is not known. These data come from a study of Tregs in tolerant kidney transplant recipients. The assay was immunoSEQ multiplex PCR, and TCRdb's table has in-frame clones only and misses some. The sample lists 95,000 to 120,000 clones; 90% were seen once. Study-wide findings and caveats: The small number of patients limits these findings pending further validation. Tregs expanded with activated donor B cells seemed most donor-specific.

The CDR3 loop spans 15 amino acids. Germline CDR1 MGHRA, CDR2 YSYEKL. V shed 5 bases and J shed 0 bases, with 11 bases lying between them. The clonotype originates from a human donor who received a combined kidney and bone marrow transplant. The chain joins TRBV4-1 to TRBJ2-4, with no clear D. Here the sequenced sample was CD4+ T cells from blood, taken before the transplant. The CDR3: CASSNPLLAKNIQYF. The CDR3 nucleotides are TGCGCCAGCAGCAATCCTTTACTAGCCAAAAACATTCAGTACTTC.